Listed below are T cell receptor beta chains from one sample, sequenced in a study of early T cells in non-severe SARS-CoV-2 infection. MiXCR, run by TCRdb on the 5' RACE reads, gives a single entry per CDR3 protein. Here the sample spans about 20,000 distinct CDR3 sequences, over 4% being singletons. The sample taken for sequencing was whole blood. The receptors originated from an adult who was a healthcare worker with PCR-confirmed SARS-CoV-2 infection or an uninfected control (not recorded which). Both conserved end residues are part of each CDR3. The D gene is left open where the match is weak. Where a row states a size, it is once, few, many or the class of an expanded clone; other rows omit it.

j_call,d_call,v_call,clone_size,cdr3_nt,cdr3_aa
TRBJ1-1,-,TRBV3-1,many,TGTGCCAGCAGCCAAGCAGGGCGAGGGGCTGAAGCTTTCTTT,CASSQAGRGAEAFF
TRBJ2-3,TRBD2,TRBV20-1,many,TGCAGTGCTCCCGGGCCCGGGGGGGCAGATACGCAGTATTTT,CSAPGPGGADTQYF
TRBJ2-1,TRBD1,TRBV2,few,TGTGCCAGCATCCTCGGGACAGGTGCCCTGGATGAGCAGTTCTTC,CASILGTGALDEQFF
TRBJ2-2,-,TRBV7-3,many,TGTGCCAGCAGCCCAAGGACTTTTTCGAACACCGGGGAGCTGTTTTTT,CASSPRTFSNTGELFF
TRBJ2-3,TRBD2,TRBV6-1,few,TGTGCCAGCTGTTCCGGGACTACCTCCGACTGGGATACGCAGTATTTT,CASCSGTTSDWDTQYF
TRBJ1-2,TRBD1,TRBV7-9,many,TGTGCCAGCAGCCATACGGACAGGGGCAGGGAAGGCTACACCTTC,CASSHTDRGREGYTF
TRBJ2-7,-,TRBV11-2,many,TGTGCCAGCAGCCGCCTCGGCGACGAGCAGTACTTC,CASSRLGDEQYF
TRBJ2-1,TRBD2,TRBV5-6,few,TGTGCCAGCACATGGCCGGGACTAGCAGGGGGAGAAGATGAGCAGTTCTTC,CASTWPGLAGGEDEQFF
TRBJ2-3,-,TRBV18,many,TGTGCCAGCTCAGGGCAAGGGGGCACAGATACGCAGTATTTT,CASSGQGGTDTQYF
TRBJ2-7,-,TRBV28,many,TGTGCCAGCAGTCTCCCATTCGGGGACCTTCAGCAGTACTTC,CASSLPFGDLQQYF
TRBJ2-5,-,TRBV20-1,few,TGCAGTGCTAGAGTTTCGCGTTACTGGGAAGAGACCCAGTACTTC,CSARVSRYWEETQYF
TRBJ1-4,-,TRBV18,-,TGTGCCAGCTCACCCGGGACCTTTTCAACTAATGAAAAACTGTTTTTT,CASSPGTFSTNEKLFF
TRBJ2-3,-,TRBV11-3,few,TGTGCCAGCAGCTTGGGCGGGGATTCGGGTGTTACGCAGTATTTT,CASSLGGDSGVTQYF
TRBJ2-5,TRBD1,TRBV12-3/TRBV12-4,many,TGTGCCAGCAGTTTGACAGGGGGTTCGGAGACCCAGTACTTC,CASSLTGGSETQYF
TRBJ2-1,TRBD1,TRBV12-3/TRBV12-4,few,TGTGCCAGCAGAGGACAGGAGGTTACTGAGCAGTTCTTC,CASRGQEVTEQFF
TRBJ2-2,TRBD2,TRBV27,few,TGTGCCAGCAGTTGTCCTAGCGGGAGGAACGACACCGGGGAGCTGTTTTTT,CASSCPSGRNDTGELFF
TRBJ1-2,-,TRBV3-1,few,TGTGCCAGCAGCCAAGTGTCATCAGTAACGAATTATGGCTACACCTTC,CASSQVSSVTNYGYTF
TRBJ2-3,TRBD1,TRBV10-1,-,TGCGCCAGCAGTGAGTCGAGGGGCAGGGGGAGAGATACGCAGTATTTT,CASSESRGRGRDTQYF
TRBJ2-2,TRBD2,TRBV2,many,TGTGCCAGCAGCGGACTAGTCGTGACCGGGGAGCTGTTTTTT,CASSGLVVTGELFF
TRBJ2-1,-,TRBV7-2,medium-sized,TGTGCCAGCAGCTTAGTAGGTAGCCCAAACAATGAGCAGTTCTTC,CASSLVGSPNNEQFF
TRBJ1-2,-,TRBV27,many,TGTGCCAGCAGTCCCACGGCCTTTACCCCCTATGGCTACACCTTC,CASSPTAFTPYGYTF
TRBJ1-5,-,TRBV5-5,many,TGTGCCAGCAGCCCCGGCCGCGGGGATTATAGCAATCAGCCCCAGCATTTT,CASSPGRGDYSNQPQHF
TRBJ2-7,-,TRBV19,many,TGTGCCAGTAGACGGGCGGCAGGGGAAAATCCGGGCGAGCAGTACTTC,CASRRAAGENPGEQYF
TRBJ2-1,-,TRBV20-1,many,TGCAGTGCTAGAGCGCAGAAATGGGGGGTTGAGCAGTTCTTC,CSARAQKWGVEQFF
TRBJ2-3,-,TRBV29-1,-,TGCAGCGTTACACCCGGTGAAGATACGCAGTATTTT,CSVTPGEDTQYF
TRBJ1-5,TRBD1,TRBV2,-,TGTGCCAGCAGTCTTGACAGGGATCAGCCCCAGCATTTT,CASSLDRDQPQHF
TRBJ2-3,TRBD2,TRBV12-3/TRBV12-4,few,TGTGCCAGCAGTTTTCGACTAGCGGGAGTGCTCTATATCAGAAATACGCAGTATTTT,CASSFRLAGVLYIRNTQYF
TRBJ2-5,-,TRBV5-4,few,TGTGCCAGCAGCTTGCTTGACGGGGAACAAGAGACCCAGTACTTC,CASSLLDGEQETQYF
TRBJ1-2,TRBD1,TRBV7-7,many,TGTGCCAGCAGCTTGCACAGGGGTAACTATGGCTACACCTTC,CASSLHRGNYGYTF
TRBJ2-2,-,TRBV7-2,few,TGTGCCAGCGGCCTCGCGGGCACCGGGGAGCTGTTTTTT,CASGLAGTGELFF
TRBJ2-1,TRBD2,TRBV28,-,TGTGCCAGCAGTTTACCTAGCGGGAGGGCCAATGAGCAGTTCTTC,CASSLPSGRANEQFF
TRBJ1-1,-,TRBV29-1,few,TGCAGCGTTGAAGTTCCTCAATGGACGGGAACTGAAGCTTTCTTT,CSVEVPQWTGTEAFF
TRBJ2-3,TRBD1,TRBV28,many,TGTGCCAGCAGTTTCTCTCCTAGACAGGGCGGCACAGATACGCAGTATTTT,CASSFSPRQGGTDTQYF
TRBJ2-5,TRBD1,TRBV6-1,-,TGTGCCAGCAGGGGGGCGGGCAGGGGGCAAGAGACCCAGTACTTC,CASRGAGRGQETQYF
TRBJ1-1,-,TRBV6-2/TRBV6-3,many,TGTGCCAGCAGTTACTCTGAAGGGCCGACTGAAGCTTTCTTT,CASSYSEGPTEAFF
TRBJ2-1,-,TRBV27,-,TGTGCCAGCAGGCTTTACAATGAGCAGTTCTTC,CASRLYNEQFF
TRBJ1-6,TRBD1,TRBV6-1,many,TGTGCCAGCAATGGGGACAGGGGATCACCCCTCCACTTT,CASNGDRGSPLHF
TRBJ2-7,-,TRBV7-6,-,TGTGCCAGCAGCCTGGACGGAACCTACGAGCAGTACTTC,CASSLDGTYEQYF
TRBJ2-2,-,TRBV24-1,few,TGTGCCACCAGTGCCCACACCGGGGAGCTGTTTTTT,CATSAHTGELFF
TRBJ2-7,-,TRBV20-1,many,TGCAGTGCTAGTACCGGGCTCCTCACCTACGAGCAGTACTTC,CSASTGLLTYEQYF
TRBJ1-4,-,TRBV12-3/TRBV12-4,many,TGTGCCAGCAGTTTGGGACCTGGTGGTGAAAAACTGTTTTTT,CASSLGPGGEKLFF
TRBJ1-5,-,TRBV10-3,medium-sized,TGTGCCATCAGTGACTCCGGACGGGGTGGTCAGCCCCAGCATTTT,CAISDSGRGGQPQHF
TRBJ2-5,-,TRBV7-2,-,TGTGCCAGCAGCTTCACAGGGTCTGGAGAGACCCAGTACTTC,CASSFTGSGETQYF
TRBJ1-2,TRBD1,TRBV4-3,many,TGCGCCAGCAGCCTCCAGGGGGCCAGCTATGGCTACACCTTC,CASSLQGASYGYTF
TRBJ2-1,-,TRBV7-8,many,TGTGCCAGCAGCTCGAGCAGGGTCAACAATGAGCAGTTCTTC,CASSSSRVNNEQFF
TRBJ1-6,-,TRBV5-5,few,TGTGCCAGCAGCCTAGAATCGAGGAGTTCACCCCTCCACTTT,CASSLESRSSPLHF
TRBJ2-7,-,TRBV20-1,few,TGCAGTGCTAGAGATACAGGGTCAGGTTTTGACTCCTACGAGCAGTACTTC,CSARDTGSGFDSYEQYF
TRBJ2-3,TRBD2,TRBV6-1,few,TGTGCCAGCAGTTCTAGCGGGGGGTATAGCACAGATACGCAGTATTTT,CASSSSGGYSTDTQYF
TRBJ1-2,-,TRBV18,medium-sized,TGTGCCAGCTCACCAAAGGACGGAACTAACTATGGCTACACCTTC,CASSPKDGTNYGYTF
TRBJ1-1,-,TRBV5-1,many,TGCGCCAGCAGCTTTCGGGTCGTGGGCACTGAAGCTTTCTTT,CASSFRVVGTEAFF
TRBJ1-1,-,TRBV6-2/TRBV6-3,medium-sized,TGTGCCAGCAGCGGAGGTAGGGGGTGGGCCCCTATGAACACTGAAGCTTTCTTT,CASSGGRGWAPMNTEAFF
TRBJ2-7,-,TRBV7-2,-,TGTGCCAGCAGCTTAGAAGTCAGGCCTGACTACGAGCAGTACTTC,CASSLEVRPDYEQYF
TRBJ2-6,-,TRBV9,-,TGTGCCAGCAGGGGGACGACATACTCTGGGGCCAACGTCCTGACTTTC,CASRGTTYSGANVLTF